These T cell receptor beta chains were read from a single sample in a study of blood T cell repertoires in COVID-19. The table came from immunoSEQ multiplex PCR; TCRdb's copy has only in-frame clones and leaves some out. Seen here are about 430,000 clones, 75% to 90% observed once, and the top ten hold 1.1%. Sample: PBMCs or T cells enriched from blood (not recorded which). The receptor source for this set is a man aged 25-40 years who had recovered from COVID-19. The CDR3 runs from the conserved cysteine through the conserved F or W. Fields, in order: J gene, V gene, clone size, D gene, CDR3 DNA, CDR3 protein. The D gene is left open where the match is weak. Size tells how often a clone was seen (once, few, many) or the class of an expanded clone, and some rows leave it out.

TRBJ2-2,TRBV24-1,NA,TRBD2,TGTGCCACCAGTGGACTAGCGCACGGGGAGCTGTTTTTT,CATSGLAHGELFF
TRBJ1-2,TRBV7-6,NA,NA,TGTGCCAGCAGCTCCCAAAGTGGGGGCGTCTATGGCTACACCTTC,CASSSQSGGVYGYTF
TRBJ2-3,TRBV6-5,NA,NA,TGTGCCAGCAGTTACGTGGGGCCCTCCACAGATACGCAGTATTTT,CASSYVGPSTDTQYF
TRBJ1-4,TRBV5-1,NA,TRBD1,TGCGCCAGCAGCTTGTCGGTTGGGACAGCTAATGAAAAACTGTTTTTT,CASSLSVGTANEKLFF
TRBJ2-5,TRBV27,NA,TRBD2,TGTGCCAGCAGTTTACTGGGGAGGGAAGAGACCCAGTACTTC,CASSLLGREETQYF
TRBJ2-1,TRBV28,NA,TRBD2,TGTGCCAGCAGGGCACCGGGACTAGTTGAGTTCTTC,CASRAPGLVEFF
TRBJ2-7,TRBV11-2,NA,TRBD2,TGTGCCAGCAGCTTAGTCGGTCTCAGCGGGACCTTATTCTACGAGCAGTACTTC,CASSLVGLSGTLFYEQYF
TRBJ2-3,TRBV3-1/TRBV3-2,NA,TRBD2,TGTGCCAGCAGCCAAGCCACTAGCGGGAGGGAAGATACGCAGTATTTT,CASSQATSGREDTQYF
TRBJ2-1,TRBV18,NA,NA,TGTGCCAGCTCACCAGCTCCCAAGCGGTACAATGAGCAGTTCTTC,CASSPAPKRYNEQFF
TRBJ2-7,TRBV9,NA,NA,TGTGCCAGCAGCGCCACCCAGGGAACCTACGAGCAGTACTTC,CASSATQGTYEQYF
TRBJ1-1,TRBV12-3/TRBV12-4,NA,NA,TGTGCCAGCAGCGCGCAGGGTGCGGCTTTCTTT,CASSAQGAAFF
TRBJ1-3,TRBV7-9,NA,TRBD1,TGTGCCAGCAGCCAAGAGACAGGGAGGGGAAACACCATATATTTT,CASSQETGRGNTIYF
TRBJ2-7,TRBV30,NA,NA,TGTGCCTGGAGCTCAGGTCTCTACGAGCAGTACTTC,CAWSSGLYEQYF
TRBJ2-7,TRBV3-1/TRBV3-2,NA,TRBD2,TGTGCCAGCAGCCAAGATCAGTCTAGCGGGGATCTAGCCTACGAGCAGTACTTC,CASSQDQSSGDLAYEQYF
TRBJ1-1,TRBV20-1,NA,NA,TGCAGTGCTTCAGAACACGAAGCTTTCTTT,CSASEHEAFF
TRBJ2-1,TRBV25-1,few,TRBD2,TGTGCCAGCAGTAAAAGCGGGAGCGGGAACAATGAGCAGTTCTTC,CASSKSGSGNNEQFF
TRBJ1-1,TRBV28,NA,NA,TGTGCCAGCAGTTTATTCCGGGGCACTGAAGCTTTCTTT,CASSLFRGTEAFF
TRBJ2-7,TRBV29-1,once,TRBD1,TGCAGCGTTGGAAGGGGACAGGGGGTCCGCGAGCAGTACTTC,CSVGRGQGVREQYF
TRBJ2-5,TRBV2,NA,NA,TGTGCCAGCAGCCTCCAGGGCGGTGGGCAAGAGACCCAGTACTTC,CASSLQGGGQETQYF
TRBJ1-3,TRBV10-3,NA,NA,TGTGCCATCAGTGGTCCTCAGGGTGACCCTGGAAACACCATATATTTT,CAISGPQGDPGNTIYF
TRBJ2-3,TRBV7-2,NA,TRBD1,TGTGCCAGCAGCTCCCGGACAGGGGTAGCAGATACGCAGTATTTT,CASSSRTGVADTQYF
TRBJ2-5,TRBV23-1,NA,TRBD1,TGCGCCAGCAGTCAATCCAGGCAGGGGGCCGGTGAGACCCAGTACTTC,CASSQSRQGAGETQYF
TRBJ2-7,TRBV5-1,NA,NA,TGCGCCAGCAGCCTGAAGGACACTCTCTACGAGCAGTACTTC,CASSLKDTLYEQYF
TRBJ1-5,TRBV5-1,NA,NA,TGCGCCAGCAGCTTGGAGGGGGGAGGGGATCAGCCCCAGCATTTT,CASSLEGGGDQPQHF
TRBJ1-1,TRBV28,NA,TRBD1,TGTGCCAGCAGCCCCACAGGGGGGACTGAAGCTTTCTTT,CASSPTGGTEAFF
TRBJ1-5,TRBV28,NA,TRBD1,TGTGCCAGCAGGAGGGGGCCGAGCAATCAGCCCCAGCATTTT,CASRRGPSNQPQHF
TRBJ2-3,TRBV7-9,once,TRBD2,TGTGCCAGCAGCTCTCGGATAGCGGGAGGAACAGATACGCAGTATTTT,CASSSRIAGGTDTQYF
TRBJ1-3,TRBV25-1,NA,NA,TGTGCCAGCAGTCCGGGAAACACCATATATTTT,CASSPGNTIYF
TRBJ2-3,TRBV27,NA,TRBD2,TGTGCCAGCAGTCTCCTTGCGGGGGGAGAGGTCACAGATACGCAGTATTTT,CASSLLAGGEVTDTQYF
TRBJ1-1,TRBV3-1/TRBV3-2,NA,TRBD1,TGTGCCAGCAGCCCGGGACAGTCGAACACTGAAGCTTTCTTT,CASSPGQSNTEAFF
TRBJ1-6,TRBV6-5,NA,NA,TGTGCCAGCAGTTTGCGGACTCTTGATAATTCACCCCTCCACTTT,CASSLRTLDNSPLHF
TRBJ2-7,TRBV30,NA,NA,TGTGCCGGGACAGCGGGATTCCACGAGCAGTACTTC,CAGTAGFHEQYF
TRBJ2-2,TRBV27,once,TRBD1,TGTGCCAGCAGTTTATCCCTCGACAGGGGGCGGACCGGGGAGCTGTTTTTT,CASSLSLDRGRTGELFF
TRBJ2-2,TRBV30,NA,NA,TGTGCCTGGAGTGTAGGGGGTTTAGGGACCGGGGAGCTGTTTTTT,CAWSVGGLGTGELFF
TRBJ1-6,TRBV10-2,NA,NA,TGCGCCAGCAGTGAGTCACAACGCGGTCACCATAATTCACCCCTCCACTTT,CASSESQRGHHNSPLHF
TRBJ2-2,TRBV19,NA,TRBD2,TGTGCCAGTAGTCCCGGGACTAGCAGGAACGGGGAGCTGTTTTTT,CASSPGTSRNGELFF
TRBJ1-2,TRBV28,NA,TRBD1,TGTGCCAGCAGTCCAGGGGGACAGATTCACTATGGCTACACCTTC,CASSPGGQIHYGYTF
TRBJ1-3,TRBV5-1,NA,NA,TGCGCCAGCAGCTATGGCAACTCTGGAAACACCATATATTTT,CASSYGNSGNTIYF
TRBJ1-2,TRBV4-2,NA,NA,TGTGCCAGCAGCCGAGAGGCCTCGGAGGGATATGGCTACACCTTC,CASSREASEGYGYTF
TRBJ2-3,TRBV28,NA,NA,TGTGCCAGCAGTTTAGGGACATTCACAGATACGCAGTATTTT,CASSLGTFTDTQYF
TRBJ1-1,TRBV28,NA,NA,TGTGCCAGCAGGGGGCTGATTGTGAGCACTGAAGCTTTCTTT,CASRGLIVSTEAFF
TRBJ1-1,TRBV28,NA,NA,TGTGCCAGCAGAGTACCGATCGGGAACACTGAAGCTTTCTTT,CASRVPIGNTEAFF
TRBJ2-1,TRBV27,NA,TRBD1,TGTGCCAGCAGAAGGGGGACAGAGAACAATGAGCAGTTCTTC,CASRRGTENNEQFF
TRBJ2-2,TRBV30,NA,NA,TGTGCCTGGAAAAACAGGGAAATCACCGGGGAGCTGTTTTTT,CAWKNREITGELFF
TRBJ2-2,TRBV5-1,NA,NA,TGCGCCAGCAGCTTGGAACTACAGGGTGGCACCGGGGAGCTGTTTTTT,CASSLELQGGTGELFF
TRBJ1-2,TRBV7-9,NA,NA,TGTGCCAGCAGCGTCGTTGGGAGGACTTCTGCGGACTATGGCTACACCTTC,CASSVVGRTSADYGYTF